Listed here are 21 T cell receptor beta chains from one sample, sequenced in a study of tumor-infiltrating lymphocytes in primary liver carcinoma. The blood RNA (from unsorted whole blood) was obtained, and germline DNA was also extracted. The researchers produced TCR beta cDNA from 500 to 550 ng total RNA with a constant-region primer. Researchers made the TCR beta libraries by running three nested multiplex PCR rounds with slightly modified ARM-PCR. The study ran its first two PCR rounds for roughly 10 cycles each, using TRBV1-TRBV30 forward primers and a C-beta reverse primer. From the multiplex PCR reads, TCRdb called clonotypes with MiXCR, one entry per CDR3 protein. This sample has about 310,000 distinct CDR3 sequences, with roughly three fifths found just once. Sequencing was performed on peripheral blood. The receptors shown here come from a woman younger than 45 with primary liver carcinoma and hepatitis B virus infection.

The rearrangement joins TRBV12-3 or TRBV12-4 to TRBJ1-4; tentatively, D is TRBD1 (6 bases). This CDR3 spans 14 amino acids. The V and J ends lost 8 bases and 6 bases respectively, with 16 bases between them. CDR3 nucleotide sequence: TGTGCCAGCGGGAACACAAACAGGGATGAAAAACTGTTTTTT. The encoded protein is CASGNTNRDEKLFF.

This chain connects TRBV12-3 or TRBV12-4 to TRBJ2-5, with 12 bases identical to TRBD2. Trimming took 6 bases from V and 4 from J; bases not matched to a gene: 9. This CDR3 contains 16 residues. CDR3 in amino acids: CASSAKTSGRRETQYF. In DNA, the CDR3 is TGTGCCAGCAGCGCCAAGACTAGCGGGAGACGAGAGACCCAGTACTTC.

This clonotype was seen ten or more times. The chain joins TRBV6-1 to TRBJ2-1; perhaps D is TRBD1 or TRBD2 (5 bases each). There are 14 residues in the CDR3. Per germline, CDR1 MNHNS and CDR2 SASEGT. Trimming took off 4 bases at V and 3 bases at J, with 10 bases between the two ends. CDR3 sequence (DNA): TGTGCCAGCAGTGCCCGGGACCTCTACAATGAGCAGTTCTTC. The encoded protein is CASSARDLYNEQFF.

This clonotype was detected only a few times. The chain employs TRBV5-6 and TRBJ2-2, with 10 bases matching TRBD1. Germline V CDR1 and CDR2: SGHDT, YYEEEE. The ends lost 5 bases at V and 7 bases at J; junction bases unmatched: 8. CDR3 length equals 15 residues. The DNA for the CDR3 is TGTGCCAGCAGTTCCCCGGGACAGGGGATCGGGGAGCTGTTTTTT. Amino acids: CASSSPGQGIGELFF.

A note on this clonotype: A single base separates this from a much larger clone, so it may be a read error. This CDR3 is missing its conserved last phenylalanine or tryptophan, likely due to a read error. This chain connects TRBV4-3 to TRBJ1-6; 7 bases fit TRBD1. The CDR3 runs to 15 residues. Germline V CDR1 and CDR2: LGHNA, YSLEER. With V trimmed by 4 bases and J by 7 bases, 7 bases remained unmatched. CDR3 sequence: CASSRVTGPNSPLHS. Here the CDR3 DNA reads TGCGCCAGCAGCCGAGTGACAGGGCCAAATTCACCCCTCCACTCT.

This clonotype has a handful of counts. This may be a read error: a much more frequent sequence differs by one nucleotide. The chain uses TRBV6-1 and TRBJ2-5; the D gene could be TRBD1 or TRBD2 (5 bases each). CDR3 length: 15 amino acids. Per the germline V gene, CDR1 is MNHNS and CDR2 is SASEGT. The CDR3, as DNA: TGTGTCAGCAGTAAAGGGACGGTCGGACAAGAGACCCAGTACTTC. Translated: CVSSKGTVGQETQYF.

This clonotype has at least ten counts. The V and J genes are TRBV29-1 and TRBJ2-1; D ambiguous. Germline CDR1 SQVTM, CDR2 ANQGSEA. The CDR3 length is 13 residues. The germline V and J ends were trimmed by 7 bases and 0 bases, with 10 bases remaining between them. DNA for the CDR3: TGCAGCGGTGCAGGTAGCTCCTACAATGAGCAGTTCTTC. It translates to CSGAGSSYNEQFF.

This clonotype was seen ten or more times. The gene calls are TRBV6-2 or TRBV6-3 and TRBJ2-1, with D possibly being TRBD2 (6 bases). The CDR3 has 14 residues. Germline CDR1 and CDR2: MNHEY and SVGEGT. Trimming left V 6 bases short and J 13 bases short, with 22 bases between. This CDR3 reads CASSRPGDNRQQFF. The CDR3 DNA reads TGTGCCAGCAGCCGCCCGGGAGATAATCGACAACAGTTCTTC.

This clonotype appeared a few times. The chain links TRBV12-3 or TRBV12-4 to TRBJ1-3, with no clear D. V was pared by 3 bases and J by 1 base, with 10 bases between. The CDR3 runs 15 residues. The CDR3 protein is CASSLSLASGNTIYF. The CDR3 DNA sequence: TGTGCCAGCAGTTTGTCCCTTGCTTCTGGAAACACCATATATTTT.

On this clonotype: This may arise from a read error, as a much more abundant clone is one base away. The chain has TRBV4-2 and TRBJ2-7; 7 nucleotides match TRBD2. The CDR3 has 17 residues. CDR1 LGHNA and CDR2 YNFKEQ come from the germline V gene. Trimming at V came to 0 bases and at J to 6 bases, leaving 14 bases not matched to a gene. CDR3 in amino acids: CASSQDLGVGGRSEQYF. CDR3 DNA sequence: TGTGCCAGCAGCCAAGACCTAGGGGTGGGCGGGAGAAGCGAGCAGTACTTC.

This clonotype was found many times. V gene TRBV29-1 combines with J gene TRBJ2-2; D is undetermined. From germline, CDR1 is SQVTM and CDR2 ANQGSEA. Trimming cost V 6 bases and J 5 bases, with 10 bases left between them. CDR3 length: 12 residues. The chain's CDR3 is CSVYMWTGELFF. The CDR3 DNA reads as TGCAGCGTGTATATGTGGACCGGGGAGCTGTTTTTT.

On this clonotype: Possible read error: a much larger clone is one base away. The conserved phenylalanine or tryptophan is not found at the CDR3 terminus, so this likely reflects a read error. CDR3 loop: CASSHPPGSGNTIYY. For the CDR3, the DNA is TGTGCCAGCAGCCACCCTCCGGGGTCTGGAAACACCATATATTAT. The genes are TRBV4-2 and TRBJ1-3; no definite D call. The ends were cut back, 3 bases at V and 1 base at J, with 10 bases in the middle. Germline lookup yields CDR1 LGHNA and CDR2 YNFKEQ. The CDR3 length is 15 residues.

The V and J genes are TRBV28 and TRBJ2-5; 12 bases map to TRBD2. CDR1 and CDR2 from the germline V gene are MDHEN and SYDVKM. This CDR3 spans 16 amino acids. V lost 4 bases to trimming and J lost 1 base; unmatched junction nucleotides: 4. CDR3 residues: CASSSPGLAGQETQYF. The CDR3 DNA reads TGTGCCAGCAGTTCTCCGGGACTAGCGGGCCAAGAGACCCAGTACTTC.

With regard to this clonotype: This may arise from a read error, as a much more abundant clone is one base away. The V call is TRBV12-3 or TRBV12-4, the J call TRBJ2-1; 12 positions agree with TRBD1. The CDR3 spans 15 residues. CDR3 residues: CVSSFRDRGLDEQFF. In nucleotides, the CDR3 is TGTGTCAGCAGTTTCCGGGACAGGGGGCTGGATGAGCAGTTCTTC.

This clonotype was seen a handful of times. The V call is TRBV12-3 or TRBV12-4, the J call TRBJ1-2; a weak D match, TRBD1 (5 bases). This CDR3 has 13 amino acids. Trimming stripped 10 bases from V and 2 bases from J, with 14 bases between. CDR3 nucleotide sequence: TGTGCCACCACAGGACCGCCAAACTATGGCTACACCTTC. Translated, it gives CATTGPPNYGYTF.

The chain recombines TRBV5-1 with TRBJ2-5, with D tentatively TRBD1 (8 bases). With 4 bases removed from V and 3 bases from J, the gap between germline ends came to 19 bases. Germline CDR1 is SGHRS and CDR2 is YFSETQ. The CDR3 spans 16 residues. CDR3 residues: CASSVGGTGGEETQYF. The DNA of the CDR3 is TGCGCCAGCAGCGTTGGGGGTACAGGGGGGGAAGAGACCCAGTACTTC.

The J gene is TRBJ1-1, the V gene TRBV12-3 or TRBV12-4; perhaps TRBD1 as D (6 bases). The V end lost 6 bases, the J end lost 10 bases, and 15 bases lay between the germline ends. This CDR3 has 12 residues. The CDR3 region has the DNA TGTGCCAGCAGCCAGACAGGTGCTGTAGCTTTCTTT. Translation: CASSQTGAVAFF.

The CDR3 DNA reads TGTGCCAGCAGCTTAACTGAGGCCAAAAACATTCAGTACTTC. Amino acid sequence: CASSLTEAKNIQYF. V gene TRBV7-9 combines with J gene TRBJ2-4; D is unresolved. The CDR3 length is 14 residues. V shed 2 bases and J shed 1 base, with 6 bases lying between them. Germline-derived CDR1 and CDR2 are SEHNR and FQNEAQ (reference sequence). The whole variable domain, remainder taken from reference TRBV7-9 and TRBJ2-4, is DTGVSQNPRHKITKRGQNVTFRCDPISEHNRLYWYRQTLGQGPEFLTYFQNEAQLEKSRLLSDRFSAERPKGSFSTLEIQRTEQGDSAMYLCASSLTEAKNIQYFGAGTRLSVL.

Concerning this clonotype: One end of the junction varies from germline; a read error may be responsible. The chain uses TRBV11-2 and TRBJ2-2; TRBD2 agrees at 9 bases. CDR1 SGHAT and CDR2 FQNNGV come from the germline V gene. The CDR3 extends over 16 amino acids. The CDR3 DNA follows: TGTGCCAGCAGCTCAGGGGCGGGAGGGCTCGGCGGGGAGCTGTCTTTT. It codes for CASSSGAGGLGGELSF. Complete variable domain (other parts from reference TRBV11-2 and TRBJ2-2): EAGVAQSPRYKIIEKRQSVAFWCNPISGHATLYWYQQILGQGPKLLIQFQNNGVVDDSQLPKDRFSAERLKGVDSTLKIQPAKLEDSAVYLCASSSGAGGLGGELSFGEGSRLTVL.

The chain couples TRBV25-1 to TRBJ2-2; a weak D match, TRBD2 (5 bases). V was pared by 3 bases and J by 6 bases, with 8 bases between. CDR3 length equals 13 residues. The germline CDR1 and CDR2 sequences are MGHDK and SYGVNS. As DNA, the CDR3 is TGTGCCAGCAGTGATCCTAGCCCCGGGGAGCTGTTTTTT. This encodes CASSDPSPGELFF.

The chain links TRBV28 to TRBJ1-5, with D possibly called TRBD1 or TRBD2 (6 bases each). The DNA end favors TRBJ2-3, so the J call may be wrong. The CDR3 is 14 residues long. CDR1 and CDR2 from the germline V gene are MDHEN and SYDVKM. CDR3: CASTSLGGGQPQYF. The CDR3 bases are TGTGCCAGCACCTCTCTGGGGGGCGGTCAGCCCCAGTATTTT.